This T cell receptor (beta chain) was captured by sequencing in a study of blood T cell repertoires in COVID-19. The wider study: T cells, B-cell-depleted T cells, or PBMCs supplied cDNA or gDNA.

The CDR3 has 13 amino acids. V shed 4 bases and J shed 7 bases, with 14 bases lying between them. Germline-derived CDR1 and CDR2 are KGHSH and LQKENI. Cohort 3 recovered donors had two negative PCRs, clearance, or symptom resolution. Repertoires were generated with immunoSEQ multiplex PCR, while TCRdb's copy carries only in-frame clones and drops some. The data show 110,000 to 150,000 clones, over 80% seen once. The sample holds one count of this clone. The rearrangement uses TRBV18 and TRBJ2-7; no clear D gene. Sequencing was performed on PBMCs or T cells enriched from blood (not recorded which). The TCR comes from a middle-aged woman who had recovered from COVID-19. This CDR3 is CASSRSMSEEQYF. CDR3 nucleotide sequence: TGTGCCAGCTCACGGTCGATGTCTGAGGAGCAGTACTTC.